This T cell receptor (beta chain) was identified in a study of molecular identifiers for immune sequencing clone quantification. Study-wide background: In replicates, RNA taken from approximately 20,000 or 98,000 naive CD8 cells was divided five ways, and four portions underwent sequencing.

TCRdb ran MiXCR on the PCR reads and lists one entry per CDR3 protein. This sample yields 460,000 or so distinct CDR3 sequences, of which roughly 26% are seen a single time; just over 0.75% belongs to the top ten. Using a CD8+CD4-CCR7+CD45RA+ phenotype, naive CD8 T cells were sorted. Study results and limitations: The study found clones above 20 RNA copies held over 97% of effector molecules and under 1% in naive cells. Highly expanded clone sizes could be underestimated by identical TCR molecules that share a barcode.

Only a few counts were recorded for this clonotype. The antigen is not known. Germline V gene lookup returns CDR1 MNHEY and CDR2 SVGAGI. The CDR3 has 14 amino acids. The junction had 6 bases not matched to a gene; V was cut back by 0 bases and J by 10 bases. The specimen sequenced was naive CD8+ T cells from blood, with Jurkat cell RNA spiked in. Sample subset: FACS-sorted CD8+CD4-CCR7+CD45RA+ naive T cells. The clonotype originates from a human donor in good health. Some libraries in this study had Jurkat cell RNA spiked in. The chain has TRBV6-5 and TRBJ2-1; 7 bases are shared with TRBD2. CDR3 nucleotides: TGTGCCAGCAGTTACTCGATCGCGGGGGAGGAGCAGTTCTTC. Protein sequence: CASSYSIAGEEQFF.